This record looks at one TCR beta chain sequence and its context. Its target is not known. Method: immunoSEQ multiplex PCR; TCRdb's copy keeps in-frame clones and lacks some. The sample has 150,000 to 200,000 clones; roughly nine tenths are singletons. The germline V and J ends were trimmed by 1 base and 5 bases, with 15 bases remaining between them. Germline lookup yields CDR1 LGHNA and CDR2 YSLEER. CDR3 length equals 15 residues. This sample was taken from a study of T cell responses to AZD1222 COVID-19 vaccine. Study results and limitations: The number of AZD1222 recipients seropositive at baseline was only six. Most donors were white British, females outnumbered males, and clonal diversity was possibly underestimated. Unmutated regions of variants are reportedly targeted by nearly half of spike-specific TCRs. Among vaccine-associated CD4 TCRs, coverage spanned spike, with dominance at 160-218 and 743-854.

The source is an adult who received the AZD1222 COVID-19 vaccine. The source was peripheral blood, collected 28 days after the second AZD1222 dose. The V gene is TRBV4-3, the J gene TRBJ2-7, with D possibly matching TRBD2 (6 bases). The DNA of the CDR3 is TGCGCCAGCAGCCAAGGTACCGGGAGCGGCAACGAGCAGTACTTC. Amino acids: CASSQGTGSGNEQYF.